This TCR beta chain was profiled in a study of T-cell memory formation after mild COVID-19. This CDR3 region has 15 residues. Trimming took 4 bases from V and 2 from J; bases not matched to a gene: 9. Germline CDR1 SQVTM, CDR2 ANQGSEA. Study-wide findings and caveats: Cross-reactive memory appears to have joined, as suggested by some responding clones showing up in pre-infection memory.

As to this clonotype: Its antigen remains unidentified.

TCRdb analysed the 5' RACE reads with MiXCR anew, one entry per CDR3 protein. There are about 290,000 distinct CDR3 sequences in the sample; more than 15% occur only once, and roughly 22% lies in the top ten. Input material: PBMCs or a T cell subset sorted from them (not recorded which). The TCR originated in a man between 18 and 29 years old who had mild COVID-19 (a few samples of this study predate the infection). Cell type and time point are not known. The chain has TRBV29-1 and TRBJ2-3, with 7 bases lining up with TRBD2. The CDR3 bases are TGCAGCGTTGTCCACGGGGGGATTCACACAGATACGCAGTATTTT. As protein: CSVVHGGIHTDTQYF.